This T cell receptor (beta chain) was sequenced in a study of OX40 agonist ivuxolimab in advanced cancers. Overall study context: Ivuxolimab, which is an agonistic anti-OX40 (CD134) antibody, was administered to the patients.

On this clone itself: The antigen remains unidentified.

V dropped 6 bases and J dropped 7; count of bases not matched to a gene: 8. This CDR3 is built from 14 residues. CDR1 and CDR2 (germline): MDHEN, SYDVKM. TCRdb's copy holds only in-frame clones and misses some; the assay was immunoSEQ multiplex PCR. The data contain some 62,000 clones, 91% of them singletons. General study results and limits: Relative to CD4+, CD8+ T cells held more expanded clones on average.

This chain connects TRBV28 to TRBJ1-3; TRBD1 matches 8 bases. This clonotype was sampled from an adult with an advanced solid tumor such as melanoma, head and neck, liver or kidney cancer. The sample was CD4+ or CD8+ T cells sorted from blood, taken in a trial of the OX40 agonist ivuxolimab. The CDR3 here is CASRGGTGWNTIYF. The CDR3 nucleotides are TGTGCCAGCAGGGGGGGGACAGGTTGGAACACCATATATTTT.